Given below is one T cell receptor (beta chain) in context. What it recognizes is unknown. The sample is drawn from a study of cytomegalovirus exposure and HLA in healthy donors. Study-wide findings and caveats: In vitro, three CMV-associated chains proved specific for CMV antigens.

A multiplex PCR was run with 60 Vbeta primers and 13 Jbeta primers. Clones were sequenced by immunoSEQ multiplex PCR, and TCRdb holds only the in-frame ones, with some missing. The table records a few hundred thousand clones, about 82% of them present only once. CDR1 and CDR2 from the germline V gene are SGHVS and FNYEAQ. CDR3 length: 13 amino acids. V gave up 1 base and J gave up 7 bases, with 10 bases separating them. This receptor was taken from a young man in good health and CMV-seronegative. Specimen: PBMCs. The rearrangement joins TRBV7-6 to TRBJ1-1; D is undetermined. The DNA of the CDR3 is TGTGCCAGCAGCTTAGTTATGGCTGGTGAAGCTTTCTTT. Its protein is CASSLVMAGEAFF. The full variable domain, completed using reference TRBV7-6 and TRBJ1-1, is GAGVSQSPRYKVTKRGQDVALRCDPISGHVSLYWYRQALGQGPEFLTYFNYEAQQDKSGLPNDRFSAERPEGSISTLTIQRTEQRDSAMYRCASSLVMAGEAFFGQGTRLTVV.